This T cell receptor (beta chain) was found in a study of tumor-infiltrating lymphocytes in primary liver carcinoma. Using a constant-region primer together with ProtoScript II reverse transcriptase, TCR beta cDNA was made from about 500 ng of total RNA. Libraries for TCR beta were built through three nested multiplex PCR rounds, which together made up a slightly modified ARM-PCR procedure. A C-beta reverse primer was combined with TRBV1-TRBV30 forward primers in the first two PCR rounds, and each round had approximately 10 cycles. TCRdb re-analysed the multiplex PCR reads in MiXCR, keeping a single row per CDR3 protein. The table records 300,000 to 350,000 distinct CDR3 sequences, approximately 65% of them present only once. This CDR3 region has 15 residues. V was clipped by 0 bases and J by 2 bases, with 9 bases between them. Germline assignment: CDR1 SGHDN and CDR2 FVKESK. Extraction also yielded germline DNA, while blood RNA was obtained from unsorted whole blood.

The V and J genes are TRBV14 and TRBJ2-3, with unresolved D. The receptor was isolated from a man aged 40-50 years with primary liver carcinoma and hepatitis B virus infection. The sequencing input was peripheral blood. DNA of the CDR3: TGTGCCAGCAGCCAAGACCGCCAGACCACAGATACGCAGTATTTT. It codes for CASSQDRQTTDTQYF.